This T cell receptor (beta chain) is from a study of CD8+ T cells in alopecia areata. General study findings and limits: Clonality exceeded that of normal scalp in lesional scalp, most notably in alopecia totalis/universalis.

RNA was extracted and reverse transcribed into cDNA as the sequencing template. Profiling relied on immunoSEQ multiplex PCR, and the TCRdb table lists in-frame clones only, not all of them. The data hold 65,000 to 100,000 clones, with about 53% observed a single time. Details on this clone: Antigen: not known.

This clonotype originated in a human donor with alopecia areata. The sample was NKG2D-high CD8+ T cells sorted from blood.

CDR3 nucleotides: TGCGCCAGCAGTCCAACGGAAAGTTCCACAGATACGCAGTATTTT. It encodes CASSPTESSTDTQYF. V usage is TRBV5-1 and J usage is TRBJ2-3; D call uncertain. The germline gives CDR1 SGHRS, CDR2 YFSETQ. The V and J ends lost 5 bases and 2 bases respectively, with 15 bases between them. CDR3 length: 15 residues.